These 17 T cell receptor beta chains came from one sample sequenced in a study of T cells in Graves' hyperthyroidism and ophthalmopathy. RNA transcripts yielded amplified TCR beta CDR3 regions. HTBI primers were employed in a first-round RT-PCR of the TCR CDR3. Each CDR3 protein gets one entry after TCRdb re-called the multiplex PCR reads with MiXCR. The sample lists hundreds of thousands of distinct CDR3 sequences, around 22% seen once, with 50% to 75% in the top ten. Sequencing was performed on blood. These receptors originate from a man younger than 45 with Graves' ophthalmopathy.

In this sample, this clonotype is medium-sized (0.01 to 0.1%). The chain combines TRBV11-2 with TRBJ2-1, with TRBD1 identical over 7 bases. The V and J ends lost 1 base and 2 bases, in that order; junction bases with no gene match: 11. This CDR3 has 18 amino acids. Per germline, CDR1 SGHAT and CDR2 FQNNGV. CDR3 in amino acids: CASSLVQPGQPAYNEQFF. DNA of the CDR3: TGTGCCAGCAGCTTAGTCCAACCGGGACAGCCAGCCTACAATGAGCAGTTCTTC.

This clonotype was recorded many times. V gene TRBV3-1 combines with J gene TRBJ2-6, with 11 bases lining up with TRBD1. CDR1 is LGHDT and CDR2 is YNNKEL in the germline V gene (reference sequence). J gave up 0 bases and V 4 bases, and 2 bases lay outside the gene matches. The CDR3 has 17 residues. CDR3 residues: CASSLGTGGSGANVLTF. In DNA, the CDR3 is TGTGCCAGCAGCCTCGGGACAGGGGGCTCTGGGGCCAACGTCCTGACTTTC.

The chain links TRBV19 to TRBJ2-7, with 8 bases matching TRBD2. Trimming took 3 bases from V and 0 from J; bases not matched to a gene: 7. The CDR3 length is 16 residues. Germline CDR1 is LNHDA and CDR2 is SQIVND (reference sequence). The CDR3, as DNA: TGTGCCAGTAGTATGGTCTCCGCGGGAGGCTCCTACGAGCAGTACTTC. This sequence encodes CASSMVSAGGSYEQYF.

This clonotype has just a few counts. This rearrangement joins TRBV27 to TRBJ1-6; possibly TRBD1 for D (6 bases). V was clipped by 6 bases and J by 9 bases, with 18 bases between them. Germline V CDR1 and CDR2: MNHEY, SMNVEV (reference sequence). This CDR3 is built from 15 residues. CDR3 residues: CASSPWNRASSPLHF. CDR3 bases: TGTGCCAGCAGCCCCTGGAACAGGGCCAGTTCACCCCTCCACTTT.

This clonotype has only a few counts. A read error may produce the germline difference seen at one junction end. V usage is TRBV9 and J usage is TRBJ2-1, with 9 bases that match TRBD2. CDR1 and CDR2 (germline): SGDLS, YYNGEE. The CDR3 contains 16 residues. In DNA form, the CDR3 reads TGTGCAAGCAGCGAACATAGCGGGAGCGCCTACAATGAGCAGTTCTTC. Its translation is CASSEHSGSAYNEQFF.

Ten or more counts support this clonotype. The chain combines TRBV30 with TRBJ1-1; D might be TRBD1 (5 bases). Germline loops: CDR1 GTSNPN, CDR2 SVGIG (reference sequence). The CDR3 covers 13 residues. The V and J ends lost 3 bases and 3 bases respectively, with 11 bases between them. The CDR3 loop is CAWSPGRDTEAFF. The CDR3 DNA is TGTGCCTGGAGCCCAGGGAGAGACACTGAAGCTTTCTTT.

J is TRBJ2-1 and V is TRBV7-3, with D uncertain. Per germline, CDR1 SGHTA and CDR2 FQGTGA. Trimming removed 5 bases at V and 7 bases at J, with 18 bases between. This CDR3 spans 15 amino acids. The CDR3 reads CASSPNPGPRNEQFF. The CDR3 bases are TGTGCCAGCAGCCCCAACCCCGGGCCCCGGAATGAGCAGTTCTTC.

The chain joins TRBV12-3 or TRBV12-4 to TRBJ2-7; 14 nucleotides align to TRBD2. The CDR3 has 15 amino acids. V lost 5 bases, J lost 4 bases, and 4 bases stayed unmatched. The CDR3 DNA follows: TGTGCCAGCAGTCAAGGGACTAGCGGGGGTTACGAGCAGTACTTC. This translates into CASSQGTSGGYEQYF.

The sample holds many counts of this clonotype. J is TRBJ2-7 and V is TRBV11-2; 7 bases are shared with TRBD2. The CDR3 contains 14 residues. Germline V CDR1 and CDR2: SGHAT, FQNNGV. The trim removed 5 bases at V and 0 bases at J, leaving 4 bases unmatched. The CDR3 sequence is CASSQRDGSYEQYF. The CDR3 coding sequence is TGTGCCAGCAGCCAGCGGGACGGCTCCTACGAGCAGTACTTC.

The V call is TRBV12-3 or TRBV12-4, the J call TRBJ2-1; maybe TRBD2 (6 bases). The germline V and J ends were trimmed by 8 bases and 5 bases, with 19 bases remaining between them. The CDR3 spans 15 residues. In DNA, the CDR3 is TGTGCCAGCGGAACCGCGGGAATAGAAAACAATGAGCAGTTCTTC. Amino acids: CASGTAGIENNEQFF.

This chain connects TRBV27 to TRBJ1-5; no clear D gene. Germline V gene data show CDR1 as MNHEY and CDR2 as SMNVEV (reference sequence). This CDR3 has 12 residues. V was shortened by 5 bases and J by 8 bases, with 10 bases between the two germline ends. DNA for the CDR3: TGTGCCAGCAGTCCATCCAAGGAGCCCCAGCATTTT. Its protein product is CASSPSKEPQHF.

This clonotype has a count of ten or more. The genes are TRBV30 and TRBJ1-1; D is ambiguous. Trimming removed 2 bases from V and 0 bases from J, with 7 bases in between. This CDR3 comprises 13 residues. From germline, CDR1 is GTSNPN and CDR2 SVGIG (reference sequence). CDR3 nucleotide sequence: TGTGCCTGGAGTATAAGGCTGAACACTGAAGCTTTCTTT. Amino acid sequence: CAWSIRLNTEAFF.

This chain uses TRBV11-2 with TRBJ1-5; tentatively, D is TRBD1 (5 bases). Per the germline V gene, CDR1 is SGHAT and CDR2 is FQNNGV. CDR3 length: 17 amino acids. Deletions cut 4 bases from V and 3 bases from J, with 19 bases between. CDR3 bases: TGTGCCAGCAGCTATTCATTCCCCAGGGATTCCAATCAGCCCCAGCATTTT. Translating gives CASSYSFPRDSNQPQHF.

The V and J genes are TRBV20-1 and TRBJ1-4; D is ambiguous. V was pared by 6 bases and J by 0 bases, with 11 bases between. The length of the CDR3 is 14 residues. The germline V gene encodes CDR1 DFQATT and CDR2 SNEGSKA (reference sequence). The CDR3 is CSARLEATNEKLFF. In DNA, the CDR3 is TGCAGTGCCAGGTTGGAGGCAACTAATGAAAAACTGTTTTTT.

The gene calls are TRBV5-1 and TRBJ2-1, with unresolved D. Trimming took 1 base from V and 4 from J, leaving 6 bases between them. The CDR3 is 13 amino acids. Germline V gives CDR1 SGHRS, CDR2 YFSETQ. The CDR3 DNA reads TGCGCCAGCAGCTTGACGGAATACAATGAGCAGTTCTTC. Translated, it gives CASSLTEYNEQFF.

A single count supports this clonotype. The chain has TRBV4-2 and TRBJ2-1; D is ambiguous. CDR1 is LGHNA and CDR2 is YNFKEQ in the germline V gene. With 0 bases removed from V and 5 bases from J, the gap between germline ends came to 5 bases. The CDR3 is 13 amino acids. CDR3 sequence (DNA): TGTGCCAGCAGCCAAGATCGAAACAATGAGCAGTTCTTC. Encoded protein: CASSQDRNNEQFF.

CDR3 sequence: CASSLGQGFDREQFF. In nucleotides, the CDR3 is TGCGCCAGCAGCTTGGGGCAGGGATTCGATCGTGAGCAGTTCTTC. V gene TRBV5-1 combines with J gene TRBJ2-1; TRBD1 might be the D (5 bases). From germline, CDR1 is SGHRS and CDR2 YFSETQ. V lost 0 bases and J lost 9, with 16 bases in between. The CDR3 consists of 15 residues.